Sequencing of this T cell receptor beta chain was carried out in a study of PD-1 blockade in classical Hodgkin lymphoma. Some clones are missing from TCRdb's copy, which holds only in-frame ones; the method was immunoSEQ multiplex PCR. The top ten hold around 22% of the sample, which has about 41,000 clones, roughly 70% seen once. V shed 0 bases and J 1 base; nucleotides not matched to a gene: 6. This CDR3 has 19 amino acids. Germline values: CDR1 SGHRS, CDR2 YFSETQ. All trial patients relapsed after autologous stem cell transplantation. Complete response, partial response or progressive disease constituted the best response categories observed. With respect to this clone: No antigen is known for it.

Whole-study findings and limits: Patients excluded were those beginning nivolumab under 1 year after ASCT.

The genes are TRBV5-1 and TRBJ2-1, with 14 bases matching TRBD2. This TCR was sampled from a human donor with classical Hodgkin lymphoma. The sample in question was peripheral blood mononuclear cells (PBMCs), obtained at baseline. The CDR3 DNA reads TGCGCCAGCAGCTTGGGGACTAGCGGGAGGCCCCGTTCCTACAATGAGCAGTTCTTC. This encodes CASSLGTSGRPRSYNEQFF.